This T cell receptor beta chain was sequenced for a study of cytomegalovirus exposure and HLA in healthy donors. As regards this clone: Its antigen is unknown.

Study results and caveats: Most TCR beta V segments were productive about 90% or about 30% of the time in an earlier analysis. Sequencing probably produced one cluster of sequence variants that were highly shared. In presence/absence analyses, roughly uniform sequencing depth across donors was assumed.

PCR involved 60 Vbeta and 13 Jbeta primers. Repertoires were generated with immunoSEQ multiplex PCR, while TCRdb's copy carries only in-frame clones and drops some. The sample consists of more than 150,000 clones, around 83% of them appearing once. The V segment lost 5 bases and the J segment 4 bases; nucleotides outside the gene matches: 6. The germline V gene encodes CDR1 MNHNS and CDR2 SASEGT. This CDR3 comprises 15 residues. This TCR was sampled from a girl under 10 years old in good health and CMV-seropositive. This chain connects TRBV6-1 to TRBJ1-4, with TRBD1 matching over 8 bases. Source material: PBMCs. The DNA for the CDR3 is TGTGCCAGCAGTCTTGGGACAGGCTTTAATGAAAAACTGTTTTTT. Protein product: CASSLGTGFNEKLFF.